This passage covers 27 T cell receptor beta chains from one sample sequenced in a study of molecular identifiers for immune sequencing clone quantification. TCRdb independently ran MiXCR on the PCR reads; one entry per CDR3 protein. In the table there are 600,000 to 650,000 distinct CDR3 sequences, 15% to 20% of which are singletons. Source material: naive CD8+ T cells from blood, with Jurkat cell RNA spiked in. Subset defined: FACS-sorted CD8+CD4-CCR7+CD45RA+ naive T cells. The receptors were sampled from a human donor in good health. Some libraries in this study had Jurkat cell RNA spiked in.

This sequence joins TRBV12-3 or TRBV12-4 and TRBJ2-2, with 7 bases lining up with TRBD1. The CDR3 consists of 16 residues. Unmatched junction bases numbered 8, after V lost 6 bases and J lost 1 base. The CDR3 protein is CASRENRGLNTGELFF. CDR3 nucleotide sequence: TGTGCCAGCAGAGAAAACAGGGGTCTGAACACCGGGGAGCTGTTTTTT.

This clonotype appeared a few times. This may be a read error: a much more frequent sequence differs by one nucleotide. This chain uses TRBV4-1 with TRBJ2-3; D may be TRBD2 (7 bases). V was shortened by 6 bases and J by 4 bases, with 17 bases between the two germline ends. Germline CDR1 MGHRA, CDR2 YSYEKL. The CDR3 runs to 15 residues. For the CDR3, the DNA is TGCGCCAGCAGGCTTGGTGGGGGGGCCGCAGATACGCAGTATTTT. Its protein is CASRLGGGAADTQYF.

At least ten counts were recorded for this clonotype. This sequence joins TRBV20-1 and TRBJ2-5; possibly TRBD1 for D (6 bases). Trimming shortened V by 5 bases and J by 1 base, and 17 bases separated the two germline ends. CDR1 and CDR2 from the germline V gene are DFQATT and SNEGSKA (reference sequence). The CDR3 length is 15 residues. CDR3 bases: TGCAGTGCTCCACCGCGCGACAGGCTCCAAGAGACCCAGTACTTC. Translating it yields CSAPPRDRLQETQYF.

A remark on this clonotype: Lacking the conserved final phenylalanine or tryptophan, this CDR3 likely reflects a read error. The rearrangement links TRBV5-3 to TRBJ1-3, with D possibly TRBD1 on 6 matching bases. TRBV5-3 is noted as an ORF with a role that remains uncertain. The CDR3 has 15 residues. This CDR3 is CASSLRGGSGNTIYS. The CDR3 DNA is TGTGCCAGCAGCTTGAGGGGGGGGAGTGGAAACACCATATATTCT.

This chain joins TRBV19 and TRBJ2-4, with D unclear. With 1 base removed from V and 8 bases from J, the gap between germline ends came to 9 bases. The length of the CDR3 is 13 residues. CDR1 LNHDA and CDR2 SQIVND come from the germline V gene (reference sequence). DNA of the CDR3: TGTGCCAGTAGTATAGTAGCCCCAGACATTCAGTACTTC. It translates to CASSIVAPDIQYF.

This clonotype was counted a single time. CDR3 protein: CASSVGGQNSEQFF. As DNA, the CDR3 is TGTGCCAGCAGTGTCGGGGGGCAGAACAGTGAGCAGTTCTTC. V is TRBV9 and J is TRBJ2-1; a weak D match, TRBD2 (7 bases). Germline CDR1 reads SGDLS; CDR2 reads YYNGEE. The CDR3 consists of 14 residues. V lost 5 bases and J lost 9, with 18 bases in between.

The chain employs TRBV11-2 and TRBJ2-2; D is uncertain. The germline V gene has CDR1 SGHAT and CDR2 FQNNGV. Trimming left V 5 bases short and J 4 bases short, with 14 bases between. The CDR3 is 15 amino acids. The DNA of the CDR3 is TGTGCCAGCAGCCAGTGGACCCTCGCCACCGGGGAGCTGTTTTTT. As protein: CASSQWTLATGELFF.

This clonotype was detected only a few times. The V and J genes are TRBV19 and TRBJ1-5; tentative D call: TRBD1 (5 bases). Germline CDR1 LNHDA, CDR2 SQIVND (reference sequence). V lost 7 bases and J lost 2, with 12 bases in between. The CDR3 totals 14 residues. The CDR3 protein is CASTTGWGNQPQHF. The CDR3 bases are TGTGCCAGTACAACAGGTTGGGGCAATCAGCCCCAGCATTTT.

This clonotype was detected many times. The chain links TRBV6-5 to TRBJ1-3; 8 nucleotides align to TRBD1. V lost 6 bases, J lost 0 bases, and 10 bases stayed unmatched. This CDR3 contains 17 residues. Germline lookup yields CDR1 MNHEY and CDR2 SVGAGI. The CDR3 DNA is TGTGCCAGCAGCCGGACGGGACAGGAGAGCTCTGGAAACACCATATATTTT. Residues: CASSRTGQESSGNTIYF.

Of note for this clonotype: A much larger clone lies one base from this, so it may be a read error. Since the CDR3 does not end with the conserved phenylalanine or tryptophan, this likely comes from a read error. The V gene is TRBV7-2, the J gene TRBJ2-1; D is possibly TRBD2 (6 bases). CDR1 and CDR2 (germline): SGHTA, FQGNSA. V was clipped by 5 bases and J by 4 bases, with 15 bases between them. The CDR3 contains 15 residues. The CDR3 DNA follows: TGTGCCAGCAGCCTCCAGGACGGAGGGTACAATGAGCAGTTCTCC. Its protein product is CASSLQDGGYNEQFS.

This rearrangement joins TRBV19 to TRBJ2-7, with TRBD1 matching over 9 bases. The J segment lost 4 bases and the V segment lost 5 bases, leaving 9 bases of the junction unmatched. Germline loops: CDR1 LNHDA, CDR2 SQIVND (reference sequence). The length of the CDR3 is 15 residues. The CDR3 here is CASSPGTGLLYEQYF. The CDR3 DNA reads TGTGCCAGTAGTCCCGGGACAGGGTTACTATACGAGCAGTACTTC.

This clonotype showed up many times. The V and J genes are TRBV7-2 and TRBJ1-3; no clear D gene. CDR1 is SGHTA, CDR2 FQGNSA, per germline. V gave up 1 base and J gave up 0 bases, with 10 bases separating them. The CDR3 covers 16 residues. The CDR3 DNA reads TGTGCCAGCAGCTTAGATTATACGCTCTCTGGAAACACCATATATTTT. It codes for CASSLDYTLSGNTIYF.

This clonotype was detected only a few times. One end of the junction does not line up with germline, which may come from a read error. The chain links TRBV6-6 to TRBJ2-3, with a weak D call TRBD2 (5 bases). CDR3 length: 14 residues. Germline-derived CDR1 and CDR2 are MNHNY and SVGAGI (reference sequence). This CDR3 is CTSSYPTSADTQYF. DNA of the CDR3: TGTACCAGCAGTTACCCTACTAGTGCAGATACGCAGTATTTT.

This clonotype has at least ten counts. The chain couples TRBV7-9 to TRBJ2-1, with D possibly matching TRBD2 (6 bases). The germline V gene encodes CDR1 SEHNR and CDR2 FQNEAQ (reference sequence). V dropped 4 bases and J dropped 3 bases, with 13 bases sitting between them. There are 15 residues in the CDR3. The CDR3 region is CASSSIAAYYNEQFF. The CDR3 DNA reads TGTGCCAGCAGCTCCATAGCGGCATACTACAATGAGCAGTTCTTC.

The chain employs TRBV30 and TRBJ2-3; D remains ambiguous. With 5 bases removed from V and 0 bases from J, the gap between germline ends came to 12 bases. CDR3 length equals 14 residues. Germline V gene sequence: CDR1 GTSNPN, CDR2 SVGIG (reference sequence). The DNA for the CDR3 is TGTGCCTGGGCTGCTGGGCCCAGCACAGATACGCAGTATTTT. Translated, it gives CAWAAGPSTDTQYF. Together with reference TRBV30 and TRBJ2-3, the CDR3 gives the full variable domain: SQTIHQWPATLVQPVGSPLSLECTVEGTSNPNLYWYRQAAGRGLQLLFYSVGIGQISSEVPQNLSASRPQDRQFILSSKKLLLSDSGFYLCAWAAGPSTDTQYFGPGTRLTVL.

This clonotype was found many times. The J gene is TRBJ1-1, the V gene TRBV3-1; the D gene is possibly TRBD1 (6 bases). This CDR3 has 14 amino acids. Trimming removed 0 bases at V and 6 bases at J, with 11 bases between. Germline CDR1 is LGHDT and CDR2 is YNNKEL (reference sequence). For the CDR3, the DNA is TGTGCCAGCAGCCAAGACTGGGGGGCCCCTGAAGCTTTCTTT. This codes for CASSQDWGAPEAFF.

The chain is built from TRBV19 and TRBJ1-1; D is ambiguous. There are 15 residues in the CDR3. V lost 8 bases to trimming and J lost 0 bases, with 16 bases between them. In germline, CDR1 is LNHDA, CDR2 SQIVND (reference sequence). The CDR3 DNA is TGTGCCAGTTCGGCCAATAACTTCATGAACACTGAAGCTTTCTTT. Translation: CASSANNFMNTEAFF.

On this clonotype itself: Lacking the conserved final phenylalanine or tryptophan, this CDR3 likely reflects a read error. The chain couples TRBV4-3 to TRBJ1-3; tentative D call: TRBD1 (5 bases). This CDR3 region has 15 residues. In germline, CDR1 is LGHNA, CDR2 YSLEER. Deletions cut 4 bases from V and 0 bases from J, with 10 bases between. CDR3 amino acids: CASSPAGGSGNTIYL. CDR3 nucleotides: TGCGCCAGCAGCCCCGCCGGGGGCTCTGGAAACACCATATATTTA.

With respect to this clonotype: This may be a read error, as it is one base from a much larger clone. The CDR3 DNA is TGTGCCAGTAGTCCCGGGGCTCAGGCTGGGGCCAACGTCCTGACTTTC. This codes for CASSPGAQAGANVLTF. This chain connects TRBV19 to TRBJ2-6; D may match TRBD1 or TRBD2 (5 bases each). The CDR3 spans 16 residues. Trimming shortened V by 5 bases and J by 2 bases, and 13 bases separated the two germline ends. CDR1 is LNHDA and CDR2 is SQIVND in the germline V gene (reference sequence). Combining the CDR3 with reference TRBV19 and TRBJ2-6 gives the whole variable domain DGGITQSPKYLFRKEGQNVTLSCEQNLNHDAMYWYRQDPGQGLRLIYYSQIVNDFQKGDIAEGYSVSREKKESFPLTVTSAQKNPTAFYLCASSPGAQAGANVLTFGAGSRLTVL.

This clonotype was counted many times. The V and J genes are TRBV18 and TRBJ1-1; D gene uncertain. CDR1 is KGHSH, CDR2 LQKENI, per germline. This CDR3 comprises 14 residues. The germline V and J ends were trimmed by 2 bases and 6 bases, with 13 bases remaining between them. The CDR3 loop reads CASSPAADTAEAFF. In DNA form, the CDR3 reads TGTGCCAGCTCACCAGCGGCGGATACCGCTGAAGCTTTCTTT. Complete variable domain (other parts from reference TRBV18 and TRBJ1-1): NAGVMQNPRHLVRRRGQEARLRCSPMKGHSHVYWYRQLPEEGLKFMVYLQKENIIDESGMPKERFSAEFPKEGPSILRIQQVVRGDSAAYFCASSPAADTAEAFFGQGTRLTVV.

In its sample, this clonotype was seen many times. This sequence joins TRBV19 and TRBJ1-5; 7 nucleotides align to TRBD1. V shed 3 bases and J 6 bases; nucleotides not matched to a gene: 14. Germline V gene sequence: CDR1 LNHDA, CDR2 SQIVND (reference sequence). The CDR3 spans 17 residues. The CDR3: CASSMDLMEQGSQPQHF. The CDR3 DNA follows: TGTGCCAGTAGTATGGACCTAATGGAACAGGGGTCTCAGCCCCAGCATTTT.

The chain is built from TRBV13 and TRBJ2-2; 11 bases are shared with TRBD2. Losses at the gene ends were 8 bases for V and 7 bases for J; bases not matched to a gene: 9. The CDR3 covers 15 residues. Germline CDR1 and CDR2: PRHDT and FYEKMQ (reference sequence). CDR3 region: CASAKLAGVIGELFF. CDR3 bases: TGTGCCAGCGCCAAACTAGCGGGAGTAATCGGGGAGCTGTTTTTT.

This clonotype appeared many times. This chain links TRBV11-2 with TRBJ2-1; D not resolved. This CDR3 has 12 amino acids. Germline V gene lookup returns CDR1 SGHAT and CDR2 FQNNGV. The germline V and J ends were trimmed by 3 bases and 4 bases, with 4 bases remaining between them. This CDR3 is CASSFLYNEQFF. For the CDR3, the DNA is TGTGCCAGCAGCTTCCTATACAATGAGCAGTTCTTC.

This clonotype was observed at least ten times. V gene TRBV2 combines with J gene TRBJ1-1; unclear D gene. Trimming left V 2 bases short and J 1 base short, with 11 bases between. The CDR3 has 15 residues. Per the germline V gene, CDR1 is SNHLY and CDR2 is FYNNEI. This CDR3 is CASSEFLVENTEAFF. For the CDR3, the DNA is TGTGCCAGCAGTGAATTTCTTGTAGAGAACACTGAAGCTTTCTTT.

This clonotype was counted between two and nine times. The chain combines TRBV4-2 with TRBJ2-5; maybe TRBD2 (5 bases). This CDR3 has 15 residues. Germline CDR1 is LGHNA and CDR2 is YNFKEQ. V was trimmed by 0 bases and J by 5 bases, leaving 13 bases between them. In nucleotides, the CDR3 is TGTGCCAGCAGCCAAGATGGTGAGGGTGGTGAGACCCAGTACTTC. Protein sequence: CASSQDGEGGETQYF.

This clonotype was seen more than once but under ten times. The rearrangement uses TRBV6-5 and TRBJ2-7; D not certain. This CDR3 contains 10 residues. In germline, CDR1 is MNHEY, CDR2 SVGAGI. Trimming cost V 10 bases and J 3 bases, with 7 bases left between them. For the CDR3, the DNA is TGTGCCACCGGTAACTACGAGCAGTACTTC. Residues: CATGNYEQYF.

This clonotype came up many times. The chain has TRBV28 and TRBJ2-3; 8 nucleotides line up with TRBD2. J was trimmed by 4 bases and V by 2 bases; bases with no gene match: 14. The CDR3 runs to 18 residues. Germline V gene lookup returns CDR1 MDHEN and CDR2 SYDVKM. CDR3: CASSLVTPRGGRADTQYF. The CDR3 bases are TGTGCCAGCAGTTTAGTGACCCCTCGGGGGGGCCGGGCAGATACGCAGTATTTT. Complete variable domain (other parts from reference TRBV28 and TRBJ2-3): DVKVTQSSRYLVKRTGEKVFLECVQDMDHENMFWYRQDPGLGLRLIYFSYDVKMKEKGDIPEGYSVSREKKERFSLILESASTNQTSMYLCASSLVTPRGGRADTQYFGPGTRLTVL.